This note documents a single T cell receptor beta chain sequence. Its antigen is unknown. Cultured CD4+ T cells had their DNA profiled by the Oncomine TCR Beta short-read assay. Investigators isolated genomic DNA from cultured CD4+ T cells. TCRdb re-called the PCR reads through MiXCR, storing one row per CDR3 protein. Seen here are thousands of distinct CDR3 sequences, roughly 57% observed once, and the top ten hold 20% to 30%. The sample comes from a study of vaccination and CD4 T cells after COVID-19. General study results and limits: Median counts of SARS-CoV-2-reactive clonotypes increased from roughly 22 to 38; this difference was not significant. Of the reactive clones in convalescent patients, a median 86.3% showed up only post-vaccination.

Treatment of the sample: approximately 9-day PBMC culture with coronavirus spike peptide pools or control peptides (ViraFEST assay). T cells were expanded with peptide pools, and expanded clonotypes were identified by TCR sequencing. CDR3 length: 14 amino acids. After removal of 5 bases from V and 6 bases from J, the junction contained 5 bases not matched to a gene. CDR1 MNHNS and CDR2 SASEGT come from the germline V gene. The clonotype comes from a human donor who had recovered from COVID-19. This rearrangement joins TRBV6-1 to TRBJ2-1; 9 bases align to TRBD2. Material for sequencing was CD4+ T cells from blood, cultured in vitro. The CDR3 loop reads CASSRGLAANEQFF. The CDR3 DNA reads as TGTGCCAGCAGTCGGGGACTAGCAGCCAATGAGCAGTTCTTC.